These 24 T cell receptor beta chains share one sample of origin, sequenced in a study of blood T cell repertoires in COVID-19. Method: immunoSEQ multiplex PCR; TCRdb's copy keeps in-frame clones and lacks some. The repertoire holds around 400,000 clones, with roughly 90% as singletons. The sample consisted of peripheral blood. Receptors originate from a man in his forties with acute or convalescent COVID-19.

This sequence joins TRBV11-2 and TRBJ2-7, with 7 bases identical to TRBD2. V trimming: 4 bases; J trimming: 1 base; junction bases outside the gene matches: 1. The CDR3 is 13 residues long. The germline gives CDR1 SGHAT, CDR2 FQNNGV. The CDR3 loop reads CASSWTSSYEQYF. CDR3 sequence (DNA): TGTGCCAGCAGCTGGACTAGTTCCTACGAGCAGTACTTC. The variable domain in full, with the rest retrieved from reference TRBV11-2 and TRBJ2-7, is EAGVAQSPRYKIIEKRQSVAFWCNPISGHATLYWYQQILGQGPKLLIQFQNNGVVDDSQLPKDRFSAERLKGVDSTLKIQPAKLEDSAVYLCASSWTSSYEQYFGPGTRLTVT.

This clone was seen just once. The identical CDR3 is also encoded by other nucleotide sequences in the sample. The chain couples TRBV27 to TRBJ1-2; 9 nucleotides agree with TRBD1. The CDR3 is 13 residues long. Losses at the gene ends were 5 bases for V and 6 bases for J; bases not matched to a gene: 4. CDR1 MNHEY and CDR2 SMNVEV come from the germline V gene (reference sequence). The CDR3 spells CASSPDRGNGYTF. The CDR3 DNA reads TGTGCCAGCAGTCCTGACAGGGGGAATGGCTACACCTTC.

This chain connects TRBV5-4 to TRBJ2-2, with 7 bases aligning to TRBD1. The CDR3 totals 16 residues. Losses at the gene ends were 1 base for V and 2 bases for J; bases not matched to a gene: 5. CDR1 and CDR2 (germline): SGHNT, YYREEE (reference sequence). The CDR3: CASSLLTGQNTGELFF. CDR3 coding DNA: TGTGCCAGCAGCTTGTTGACAGGGCAAAACACCGGGGAGCTGTTTTTT.

The rearrangement uses TRBV4-1 and TRBJ1-5, with 7 positions matching TRBD1. Germline V gene lookup returns CDR1 MGHRA and CDR2 YSYEKL. The CDR3 has 15 amino acids. The junction had 0 bases not matched to a gene; V was cut back by 0 bases and J by 1 base. DNA for the CDR3: TGCGCCAGCAGCCAAGAGACAGGGAGCAATCAGCCCCAGCATTTT. Residues: CASSQETGSNQPQHF.

The chain uses TRBV6-5 and TRBJ1-5; D ambiguous. The V end was cut by 8 bases, the J end by 6 bases, with 5 bases between. Germline V gene lookup returns CDR1 MNHEY and CDR2 SVGAGI. This CDR3 is 10 amino acids long. CDR3 region: CASEGQPQHF. The CDR3 bases are TGTGCCAGCGAGGGTCAGCCCCAGCATTTT.

The chain carries TRBV5-1 and TRBJ2-7; TRBD2 matches 11 bases. Germline CDR1 reads SGHRS; CDR2 reads YFSETQ. CDR3 length: 16 residues. V was clipped by 0 bases and J by 5 bases; unmatched bases: 7. The CDR3 coding sequence is TGCGCCAGCAGCTTGGAGGCGACTAGCGGGATAGACGAGCAGTACTTC. This codes for CASSLEATSGIDEQYF.

The V gene is TRBV6-5, the J gene TRBJ1-1; TRBD1 is a possible D gene (5 bases). The CDR3 extends over 14 amino acids. Trimming removed 8 bases at V and 4 bases at J, with 17 bases between. Germline V CDR1 and CDR2: MNHEY, SVGAGI. This CDR3 reads CASGRGSYLTEAFF. DNA of the CDR3: TGTGCCAGCGGAAGGGGAAGCTACCTCACTGAAGCTTTCTTT.

The V gene is TRBV3-1 (or the pseudogene TRBV3-2), the J gene TRBJ2-3, with D perhaps matching TRBD1 (5 bases). The CDR3 totals 16 residues. From germline, CDR1 is LGHDT and CDR2 YNNKEL (reference sequence). Trimming removed 0 bases from V and 2 bases from J, with 12 bases in between. CDR3 sequence: CASSQDIGVSTDTQYF. For the CDR3, the DNA is TGTGCCAGCAGCCAAGATATAGGGGTTTCCACAGATACGCAGTATTTT.

This chain joins TRBV7-2 and TRBJ1-6; tentatively, D is TRBD1 (6 bases). CDR1 and CDR2 from the germline V gene are SGHTA and FQGNSA. There are 16 residues in the CDR3. V was cut by 5 bases and J by 2 bases, with 13 bases left in between. CDR3: CASSVDRIPYNSPLHF. The CDR3 DNA is TGTGCCAGCAGCGTGGACAGAATTCCCTATAATTCACCCCTCCACTTT.

The J gene is TRBJ1-4, the V gene TRBV24-1, with a possible D match to TRBD1 (5 bases). Trimming removed 10 bases at V and 8 bases at J, with 16 bases between. In germline, CDR1 is KGHDR, CDR2 SFDVKD. This CDR3 contains 13 residues. The CDR3 DNA reads as TGTGCCACATCGGACACGGCGGACGAAAAACTGTTTTTT. Translating it yields CATSDTADEKLFF.

The CDR3: CASRVGLNNEQFF. The CDR3 nucleotides read TGTGCCAGCAGGGTGGGGCTTAACAATGAGCAGTTCTTC. V usage is TRBV2 and J usage is TRBJ2-1, with D possibly being TRBD1 (5 bases). V was trimmed by 6 bases and J by 5 bases, leaving 11 bases between them. There are 13 residues in the CDR3. Germline V CDR1 and CDR2: SNHLY, FYNNEI.

The gene calls are TRBV9 and TRBJ1-2; 8 bases fit TRBD1. The length of the CDR3 is 15 residues. The J segment lost 1 base and the V segment lost 4 bases, leaving 6 bases of the junction unmatched. Germline CDR1 reads SGDLS; CDR2 reads YYNGEE. The CDR3 DNA is TGTGCCAGCAGCCACTCAGGGGGCCTTAACTATGGCTACACCTTC. This translates into CASSHSGGLNYGYTF. The variable domain in full, with the rest retrieved from reference TRBV9 and TRBJ1-2, is DSGVTQTPKHLITATGQRVTLRCSPRSGDLSVYWYQQSLDQGLQFLIQYYNGEERAKGNILERFSAQQFPDLHSELNLSSLELGDSALYFCASSHSGGLNYGYTFGSGTRLTVV.

The V gene is TRBV3-1 (or the pseudogene TRBV3-2), the J gene TRBJ2-7, with D possibly matching TRBD2 (5 bases). Looked up from germline, CDR1 is LGHDT and CDR2 is YNNKEL (reference sequence). The CDR3 length is 14 residues. V lost 2 bases and J lost 2, with 10 bases in between. The CDR3 loop is CASSQLRDTYEQYF. Here the CDR3 DNA reads TGTGCCAGCAGCCAATTGAGGGATACCTACGAGCAGTACTTC.

The chain uses TRBV4-2 and TRBJ1-1, with 9 bases aligning to TRBD1. V was pared by 4 bases and J by 6 bases, with 3 bases of the junction left unmatched. CDR1 LGHNA and CDR2 YNFKEQ come from the germline V gene. The CDR3 extends over 13 amino acids. The CDR3 bases are TGTGCCAGCAGCCTCGGGACAGGGCCTGAAGCTTTCTTT. This sequence encodes CASSLGTGPEAFF.

The chain has TRBV28 and TRBJ2-2; 9 bases fit TRBD2. The CDR3 extends over 19 amino acids. CDR1 and CDR2 from the germline V gene are MDHEN and SYDVKM. With 2 bases clipped from V and 6 bases from J, the junction kept 16 bases outside the gene matches. The CDR3 sequence is CASSLLTEREDKRAGELFF. The DNA for the CDR3 is TGTGCCAGCAGTTTACTGACGGAGCGGGAGGACAAAAGGGCCGGGGAGCTGTTTTTT.

V usage is TRBV6-5 and J usage is TRBJ1-6; a weak D match, TRBD1 (5 bases). Trimming removed 2 bases at V and 6 bases at J, with 8 bases between. Germline V lookup: CDR1 MNHEY, CDR2 SVGAGI. This CDR3 has 14 residues. The CDR3 DNA follows: TGTGCCAGCAGTTACGGGGCTCTTAATTCACCCCTCCACTTT. Encoded protein: CASSYGALNSPLHF.

The chain recombines TRBV6-2 or TRBV6-3 with TRBJ2-7, with D tentatively TRBD2 (6 bases). This CDR3 has 14 amino acids. V lost 2 bases to trimming and J lost 4 bases, with 12 bases between them. CDR1 and CDR2 (germline): MNHEY, SVGEGT. The CDR3 DNA reads TGTGCCAGCAGTTACGAAACCGGGAGATACGAGCAGTACTTC. As protein: CASSYETGRYEQYF.

This sequence joins TRBV30 and TRBJ1-1, with TRBD1 identical over 10 bases. Germline V gives CDR1 GTSNPN, CDR2 SVGIG (reference sequence). With 5 bases clipped from V and 5 bases from J, the junction kept 11 bases outside the gene matches. The CDR3 runs to 15 residues. The CDR3 protein is CAWDRGPHRGTEAFF. CDR3 DNA sequence: TGTGCCTGGGACAGGGGGCCCCACCGAGGTACTGAAGCTTTCTTT.

The chain employs TRBV27 and TRBJ1-6, with 8 bases matching TRBD1. Germline V gene data show CDR1 as MNHEY and CDR2 as SMNVEV (reference sequence). Trimming removed 4 bases from V and 12 bases from J; junction bases left unmatched: 8. The CDR3 consists of 14 residues. In DNA form, the CDR3 reads TGTGCCAGCAGTTCGGGACAGGCCCTCGGACCCCTCCACTTT. Translating it yields CASSSGQALGPLHF.

The gene calls are TRBV9 and TRBJ2-1; 10 nucleotides agree with TRBD1. The CDR3 spans 15 residues. The germline gives CDR1 SGDLS, CDR2 YYNGEE. V lost 0 bases to trimming and J lost 7 bases; unmatched junction nucleotides: 4. CDR3 protein: CASSVAGQGVNEQFF. In DNA, the CDR3 is TGTGCCAGCAGCGTAGCCGGACAGGGGGTGAATGAGCAGTTCTTC.

The genes are TRBV11-2 and TRBJ2-7; D unresolved. Germline CDR1 and CDR2: SGHAT and FQNNGV. CDR3 length: 13 amino acids. The V and J ends lost 6 bases and 3 bases respectively, with 12 bases between them. CDR3 coding DNA: TGTGCCAGCAGTTCTAACCTAATCTACGAGCAGTACTTC. This codes for CASSSNLIYEQYF. Supplemented by reference TRBV11-2 and TRBJ2-7, the full variable domain reads EAGVAQSPRYKIIEKRQSVAFWCNPISGHATLYWYQQILGQGPKLLIQFQNNGVVDDSQLPKDRFSAERLKGVDSTLKIQPAKLEDSAVYLCASSSNLIYEQYFGPGTRLTVT.

V is TRBV6-1 and J is TRBJ1-6; 8 bases line up with TRBD1. V trimming: 7 bases; J trimming: 7 bases; junction bases outside the gene matches: 9. CDR1 and CDR2 from the germline V gene are MNHNS and SASEGT. This CDR3 is 15 amino acids long. The CDR3 loop reads CASKLGQGRNSPLHF. CDR3 sequence (DNA): TGTGCCAGCAAACTCGGACAGGGTAGGAATTCACCCCTCCACTTT.

This chain connects TRBV7-3 to TRBJ2-1, with TRBD1 as a possible D gene (5 bases). Germline CDR1 is SGHTA and CDR2 is FQGTGA. V lost 4 bases to trimming and J lost 0 bases, with 13 bases between them. CDR3 length equals 16 residues. CDR3 sequence reads: CASSSITGSSYNEQFF. CDR3 nucleotides: TGTGCCAGCAGCTCCATTACAGGATCCTCCTACAATGAGCAGTTCTTC.

The chain carries TRBV10-3 and TRBJ1-3, with D unclear. V lost 6 bases, J lost 4 bases, and 10 bases lay in between. CDR3 length: 13 amino acids. Germline CDR1 reads ENHRY; CDR2 reads SYGVKD. CDR3 in DNA: TGTGCCATCAGGGTTACTCTGGGAAACACCATATATTTT. Translating gives CAIRVTLGNTIYF.